This section outlines one T cell receptor (beta chain) sequence together with its context. V shed 5 bases, J shed 6 bases, and the junction held 2 bases outside the gene matches. From germline, CDR1 is MNHEY and CDR2 SVGAGI. There are 12 residues in the CDR3. As originally analysed: Counts of nucleated cells, estimated from reference gene primer amplification, were obtained. Here immunoSEQ multiplex PCR was the method, and the copy in TCRdb shows in-frame clones only, minus some. The V and J calls and the clone size are those of that table, but D and trimming were determined from the DNA. The sample holds about 76,000 clones, approximately 83% seen once. These data are taken from a study of blood T cell repertoires in COVID-19. Across the study: The United States, Italy and Spain were the sources of the acute and convalescent COVID-19 samples.

The rearrangement links TRBV6-5 to TRBJ2-3, with 7 bases lining up with TRBD1. The sequence was obtained from an elderly man with acute or convalescent COVID-19. The sequenced material came from peripheral blood. This chain's CDR3 is CASSKQGDTQYF. The CDR3 nucleotides are TGTGCCAGCAGTAAACAGGGGGATACGCAGTATTTT.